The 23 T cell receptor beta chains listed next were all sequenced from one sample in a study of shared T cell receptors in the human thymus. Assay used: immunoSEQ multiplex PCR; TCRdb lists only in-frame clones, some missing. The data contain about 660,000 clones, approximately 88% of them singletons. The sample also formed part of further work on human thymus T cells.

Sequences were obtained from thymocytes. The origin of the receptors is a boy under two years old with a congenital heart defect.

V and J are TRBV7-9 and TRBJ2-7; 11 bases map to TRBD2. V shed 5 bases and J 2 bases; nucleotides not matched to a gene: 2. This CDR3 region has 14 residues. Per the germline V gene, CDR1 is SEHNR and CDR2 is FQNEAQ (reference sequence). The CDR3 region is CASSVSGRAYEQYF. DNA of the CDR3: TGTGCCAGCAGCGTTAGCGGGAGGGCCTACGAGCAGTACTTC.

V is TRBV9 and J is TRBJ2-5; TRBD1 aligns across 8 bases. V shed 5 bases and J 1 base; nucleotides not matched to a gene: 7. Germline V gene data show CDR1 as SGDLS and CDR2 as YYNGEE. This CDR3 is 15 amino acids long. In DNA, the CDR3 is TGTGCCAGCAGTCAGGGGGCCGGCTCCCAAGAGACCCAGTACTTC. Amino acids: CASSQGAGSQETQYF.

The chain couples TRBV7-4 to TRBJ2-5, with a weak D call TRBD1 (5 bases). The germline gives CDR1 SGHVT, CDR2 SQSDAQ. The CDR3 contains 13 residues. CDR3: CVDGREIQETQYF. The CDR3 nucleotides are TGTGTCGACGGCAGGGAAATCCAAGAGACCCAGTACTTC.

Here the CDR3 reads CASSVNRGSFTDTQYF. CDR3 sequence (DNA): TGTGCCAGCAGCGTGAACCGGGGGAGTTTCACAGATACGCAGTATTTT. V usage is TRBV9 and J usage is TRBJ2-3; a weak D match, TRBD2 (6 bases). The germline gives CDR1 SGDLS, CDR2 YYNGEE. The V end lost 2 bases, the J end lost 2 bases, and 15 bases lay between the germline ends. The CDR3 contains 16 residues. The entire variable domain, with the rest obtained from reference TRBV9 and TRBJ2-3, is as follows: DSGVTQTPKHLITATGQRVTLRCSPRSGDLSVYWYQQSLDQGLQFLIQYYNGEERAKGNILERFSAQQFPDLHSELNLSSLELGDSALYFCASSVNRGSFTDTQYFGPGTRLTVL.

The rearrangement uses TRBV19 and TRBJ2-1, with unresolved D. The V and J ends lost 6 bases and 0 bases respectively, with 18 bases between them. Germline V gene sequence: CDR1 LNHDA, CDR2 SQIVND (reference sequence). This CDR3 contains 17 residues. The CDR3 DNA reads TGTGCCAGTAGGCCCGCCCCCAGAGGAAACTCCTACAATGAGCAGTTCTTC. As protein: CASRPAPRGNSYNEQFF.

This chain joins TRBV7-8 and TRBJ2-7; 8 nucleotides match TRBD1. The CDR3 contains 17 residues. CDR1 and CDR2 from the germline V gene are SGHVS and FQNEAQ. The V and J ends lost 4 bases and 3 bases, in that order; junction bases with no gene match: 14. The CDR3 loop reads CASSSFQGAIGLYEQYF. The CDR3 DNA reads TGTGCCAGCAGCTCCTTTCAGGGGGCCATCGGTCTCTACGAGCAGTACTTC.

CDR3 sequence: CASKAGQETQYF. CDR3 sequence (DNA): TGCGCCAGCAAGGCGGGCCAAGAGACCCAGTACTTC. V gene TRBV10-2 combines with J gene TRBJ2-5; possibly TRBD2 for D (5 bases). CDR3 length: 12 residues. Trimming stripped 7 bases from V and 1 base from J, with 7 bases between. Germline V gene lookup returns CDR1 WSHSY and CDR2 SAAADI.

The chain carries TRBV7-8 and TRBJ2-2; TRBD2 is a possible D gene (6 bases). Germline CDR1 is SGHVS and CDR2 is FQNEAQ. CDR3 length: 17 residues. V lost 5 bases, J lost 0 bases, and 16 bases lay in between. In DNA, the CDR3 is TGTGCCAGCAGCCTCATGGGAGGCCACCCGAACACCGGGGAGCTGTTTTTT. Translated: CASSLMGGHPNTGELFF.

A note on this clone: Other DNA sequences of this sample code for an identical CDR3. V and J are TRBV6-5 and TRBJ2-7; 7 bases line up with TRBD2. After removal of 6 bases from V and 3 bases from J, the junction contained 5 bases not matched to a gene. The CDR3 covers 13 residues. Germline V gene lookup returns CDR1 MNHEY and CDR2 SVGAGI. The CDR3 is CASSPAGVYEQYF. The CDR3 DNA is TGTGCCAGCAGCCCCGCGGGGGTCTACGAGCAGTACTTC.

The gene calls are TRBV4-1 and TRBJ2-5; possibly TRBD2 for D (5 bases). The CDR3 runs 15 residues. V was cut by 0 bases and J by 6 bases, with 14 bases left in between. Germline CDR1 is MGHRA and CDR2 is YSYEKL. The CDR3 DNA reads TGCGCCAGCAGCCAAGATCGGGATGGGGAAAAGACCCAGTACTTC. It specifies CASSQDRDGEKTQYF.

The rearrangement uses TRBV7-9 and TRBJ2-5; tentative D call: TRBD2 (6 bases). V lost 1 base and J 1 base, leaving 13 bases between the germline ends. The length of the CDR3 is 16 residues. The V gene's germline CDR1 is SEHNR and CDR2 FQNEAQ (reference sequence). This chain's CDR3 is CASSLVRGSPQETQYF. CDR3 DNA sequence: TGTGCCAGCAGCTTAGTTCGGGGGTCCCCCCAAGAGACCCAGTACTTC.

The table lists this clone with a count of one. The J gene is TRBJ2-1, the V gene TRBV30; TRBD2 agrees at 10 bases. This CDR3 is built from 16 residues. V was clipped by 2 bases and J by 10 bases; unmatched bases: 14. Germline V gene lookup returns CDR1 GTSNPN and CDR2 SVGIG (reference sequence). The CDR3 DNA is TGTGCCTGGAGTCTTAAGGCCGGACTAGCGGCGGGCGAGCAGTTCTTC. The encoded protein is CAWSLKAGLAAGEQFF.

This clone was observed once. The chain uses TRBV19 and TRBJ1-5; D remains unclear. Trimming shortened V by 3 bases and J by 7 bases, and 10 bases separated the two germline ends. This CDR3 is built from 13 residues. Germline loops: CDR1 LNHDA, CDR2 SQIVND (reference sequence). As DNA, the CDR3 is TGTGCCAGTAGTATCCGCCCTGGCCAGCCCCAGCATTTT. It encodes CASSIRPGQPQHF. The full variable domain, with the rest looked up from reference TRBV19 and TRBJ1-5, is DGGITQSPKYLFRKEGQNVTLSCEQNLNHDAMYWYRQDPGQGLRLIYYSQIVNDFQKGDIAEGYSVSREKKESFPLTVTSAQKNPTAFYLCASSIRPGQPQHFGDGTRLSIL.

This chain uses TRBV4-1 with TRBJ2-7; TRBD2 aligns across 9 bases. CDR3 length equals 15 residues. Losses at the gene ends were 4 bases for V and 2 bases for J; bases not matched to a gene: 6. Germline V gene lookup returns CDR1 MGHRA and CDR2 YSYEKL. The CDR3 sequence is CASSPRGGRAYEQYF. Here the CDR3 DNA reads TGCGCCAGCAGCCCTCGGGGCGGGAGGGCCTACGAGCAGTACTTC.

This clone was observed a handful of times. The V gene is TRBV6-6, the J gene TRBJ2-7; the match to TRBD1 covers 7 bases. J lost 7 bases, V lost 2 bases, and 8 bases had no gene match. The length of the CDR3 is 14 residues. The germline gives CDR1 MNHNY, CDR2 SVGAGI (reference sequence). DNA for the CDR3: TGTGCCAGCAGTTACGGACAGGTTCACCGGGAGCAGTACTTC. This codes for CASSYGQVHREQYF.

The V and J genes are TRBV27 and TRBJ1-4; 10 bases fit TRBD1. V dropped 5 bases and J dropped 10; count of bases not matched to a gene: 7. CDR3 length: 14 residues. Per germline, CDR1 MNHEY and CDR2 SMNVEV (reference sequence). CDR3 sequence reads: CASSGDRGRVKLFF. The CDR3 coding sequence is TGTGCCAGCAGTGGTGACAGGGGGCGGGTAAAACTGTTTTTT. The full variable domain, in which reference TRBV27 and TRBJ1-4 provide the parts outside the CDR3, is EAQVTQNPRYLITVTGKKLTVTCSQNMNHEYMSWYRQDPGLGLRQIYYSMNVEVTDKGDVPEGYKVSRKEKRNFPLILESPSPNQTSLYFCASSGDRGRVKLFFGSGTQLSVL.

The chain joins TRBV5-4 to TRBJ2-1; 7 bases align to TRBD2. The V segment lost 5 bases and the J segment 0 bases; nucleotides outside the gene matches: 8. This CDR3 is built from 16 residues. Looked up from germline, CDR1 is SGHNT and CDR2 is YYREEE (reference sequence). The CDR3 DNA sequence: TGTGCCAGCAGTCTAGCGGCCCTTAGCTCCTACAATGAGCAGTTCTTC. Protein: CASSLAALSSYNEQFF. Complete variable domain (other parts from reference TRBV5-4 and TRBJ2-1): ETGVTQSPTHLIKTRGQQVTLRCSSQSGHNTVSWYQQALGQGPQFIFQYYREEENGRGNFPPRFSGLQFPNYSSELNVNALELDDSALYLCASSLAALSSYNEQFFGPGTRLTVL.

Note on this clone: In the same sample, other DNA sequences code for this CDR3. Written as DNA, the CDR3 is TGTGCCAGCAGCCCGGGGGCTGAAGCTTTCTTT. It yields the protein CASSPGAEAFF. The V call is TRBV7-9, the J call TRBJ1-1; the D gene is possibly TRBD1 (5 bases). Germline V gene lookup returns CDR1 SEHNR and CDR2 FQNEAQ (reference sequence). V was trimmed by 5 bases and J by 6 bases, leaving 7 bases between them. This CDR3 has 11 amino acids.

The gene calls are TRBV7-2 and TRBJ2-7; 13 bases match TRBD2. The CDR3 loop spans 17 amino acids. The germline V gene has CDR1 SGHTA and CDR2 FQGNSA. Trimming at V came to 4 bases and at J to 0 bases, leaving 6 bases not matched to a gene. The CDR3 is CASSSRTSGSLSYEQYF. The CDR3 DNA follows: TGTGCCAGCAGCTCACGGACTAGCGGGAGCCTCTCCTACGAGCAGTACTTC. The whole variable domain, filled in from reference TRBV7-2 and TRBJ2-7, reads GAGVSQSPSNKVTEKGKDVELRCDPISGHTALYWYRQSLGQGLEFLIYFQGNSAPDKSGLPSDRFSAERTGGSVSTLTIQRTQQEDSAVYLCASSSRTSGSLSYEQYFGPGTRLTVT.

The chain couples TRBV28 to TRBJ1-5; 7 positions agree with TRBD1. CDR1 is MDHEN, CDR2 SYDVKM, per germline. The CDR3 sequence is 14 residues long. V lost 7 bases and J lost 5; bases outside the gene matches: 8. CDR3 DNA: TGTGCCAGCACCTGGGAAGGGACAGATCAGCCCCAGCATTTT. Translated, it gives CASTWEGTDQPQHF.

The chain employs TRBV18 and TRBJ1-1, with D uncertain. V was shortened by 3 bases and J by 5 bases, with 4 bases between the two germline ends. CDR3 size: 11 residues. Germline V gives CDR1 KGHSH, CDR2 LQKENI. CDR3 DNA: TGTGCCAGCTCACCGGAGACTGAAGCTTTCTTT. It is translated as CASSPETEAFF.

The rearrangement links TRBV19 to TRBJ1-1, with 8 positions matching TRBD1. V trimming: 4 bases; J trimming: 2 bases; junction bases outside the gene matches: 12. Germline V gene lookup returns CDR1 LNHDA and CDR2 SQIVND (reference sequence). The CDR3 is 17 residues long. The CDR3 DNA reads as TGTGCCAGTAGTACAATAAATAAGACAGGGGAAAACACTGAAGCTTTCTTT. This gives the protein CASSTINKTGENTEAFF.

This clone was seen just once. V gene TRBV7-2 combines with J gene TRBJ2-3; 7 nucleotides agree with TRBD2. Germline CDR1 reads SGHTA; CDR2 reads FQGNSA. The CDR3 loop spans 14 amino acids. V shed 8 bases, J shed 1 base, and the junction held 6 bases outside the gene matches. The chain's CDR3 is CASLRGSRTDTQYF. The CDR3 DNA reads TGTGCCAGCCTTCGCGGGAGCCGCACAGATACGCAGTATTTT.